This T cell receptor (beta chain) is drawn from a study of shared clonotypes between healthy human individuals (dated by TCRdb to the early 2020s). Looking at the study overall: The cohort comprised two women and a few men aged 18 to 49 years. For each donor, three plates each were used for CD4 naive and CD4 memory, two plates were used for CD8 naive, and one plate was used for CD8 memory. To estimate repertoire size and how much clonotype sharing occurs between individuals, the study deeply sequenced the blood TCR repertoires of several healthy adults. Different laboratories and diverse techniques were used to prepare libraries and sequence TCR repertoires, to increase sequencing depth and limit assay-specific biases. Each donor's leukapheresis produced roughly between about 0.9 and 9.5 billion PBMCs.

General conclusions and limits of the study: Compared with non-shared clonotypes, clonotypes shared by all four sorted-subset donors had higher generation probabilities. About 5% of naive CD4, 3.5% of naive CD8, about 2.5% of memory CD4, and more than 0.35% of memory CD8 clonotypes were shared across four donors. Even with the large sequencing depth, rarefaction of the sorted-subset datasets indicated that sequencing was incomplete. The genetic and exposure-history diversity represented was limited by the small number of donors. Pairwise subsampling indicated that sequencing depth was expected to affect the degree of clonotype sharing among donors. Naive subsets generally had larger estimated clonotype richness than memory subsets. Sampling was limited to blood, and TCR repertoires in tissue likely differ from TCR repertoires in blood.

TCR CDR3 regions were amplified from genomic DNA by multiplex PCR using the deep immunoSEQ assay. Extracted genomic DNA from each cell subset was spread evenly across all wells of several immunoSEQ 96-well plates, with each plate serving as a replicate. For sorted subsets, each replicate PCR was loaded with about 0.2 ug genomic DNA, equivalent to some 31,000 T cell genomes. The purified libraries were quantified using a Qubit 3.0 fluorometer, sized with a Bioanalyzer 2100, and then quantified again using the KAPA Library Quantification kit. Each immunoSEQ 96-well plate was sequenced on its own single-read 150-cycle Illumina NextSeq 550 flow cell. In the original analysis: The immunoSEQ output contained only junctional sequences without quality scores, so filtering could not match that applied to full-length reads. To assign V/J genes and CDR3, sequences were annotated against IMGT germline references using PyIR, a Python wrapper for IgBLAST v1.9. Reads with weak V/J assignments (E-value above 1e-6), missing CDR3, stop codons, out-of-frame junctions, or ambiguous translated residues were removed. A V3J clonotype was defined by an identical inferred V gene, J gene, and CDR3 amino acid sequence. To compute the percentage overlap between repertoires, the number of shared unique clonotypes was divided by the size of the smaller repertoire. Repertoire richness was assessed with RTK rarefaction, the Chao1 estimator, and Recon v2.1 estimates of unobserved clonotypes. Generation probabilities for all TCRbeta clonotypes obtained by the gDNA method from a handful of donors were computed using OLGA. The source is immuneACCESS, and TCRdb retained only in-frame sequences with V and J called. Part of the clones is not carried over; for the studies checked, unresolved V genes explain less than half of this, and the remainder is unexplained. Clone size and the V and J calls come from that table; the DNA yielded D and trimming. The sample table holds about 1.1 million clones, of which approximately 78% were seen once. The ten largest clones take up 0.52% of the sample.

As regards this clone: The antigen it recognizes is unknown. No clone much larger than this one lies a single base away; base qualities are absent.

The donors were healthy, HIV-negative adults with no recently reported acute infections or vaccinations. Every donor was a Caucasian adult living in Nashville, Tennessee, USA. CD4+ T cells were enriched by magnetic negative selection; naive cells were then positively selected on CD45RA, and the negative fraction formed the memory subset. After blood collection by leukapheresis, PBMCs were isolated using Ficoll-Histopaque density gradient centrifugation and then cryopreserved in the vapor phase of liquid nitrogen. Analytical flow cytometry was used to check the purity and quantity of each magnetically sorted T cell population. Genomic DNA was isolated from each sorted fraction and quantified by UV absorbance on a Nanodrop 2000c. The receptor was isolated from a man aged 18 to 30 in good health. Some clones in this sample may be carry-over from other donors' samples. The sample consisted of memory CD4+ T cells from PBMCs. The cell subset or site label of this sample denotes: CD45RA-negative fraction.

The CDR3 region reads CAALRANTGELFF. The DNA is TGTGCCGCGCTTAGGGCGAACACCGGGGAGCTGTTTTTT. The V and J segments used are TRBV6-1 and TRBJ2-2; the D gene remains uncertain. The germline V gene supplies CDR1 MNHNS and CDR2 SASEGT. The CDR3 holds 13 amino acids from the cysteine to the phenylalanine. The retained sequence is limited to the CDR3, 39 bases, with the frame set at the first base. V is shortened by 11 bases, J by 0 bases, and the region joining them spans 10 bases.